Each of the 3 T cell receptor beta chains below was sequenced from the same sample in a study of blood T cell repertoires in COVID-19. Assay used: immunoSEQ multiplex PCR; TCRdb lists only in-frame clones, some missing. The sample consists of about 210,000 clones, roughly 90% of them appearing once. Sequencing was performed on peripheral blood. The receptors shown here come from a man aged 65 to 79 with acute or convalescent COVID-19.

This chain connects TRBV11-2 to TRBJ2-1; possible D gene TRBD1, 6 bases. The CDR3 totals 15 residues. V lost 3 bases, J lost 0 bases, and 9 bases lay in between. Germline assignment: CDR1 SGHAT and CDR2 FQNNGV. CDR3 in amino acids: CASSLGTTSYNEQFF. CDR3 DNA sequence: TGTGCCAGCAGCTTGGGGACAACCTCCTACAATGAGCAGTTCTTC.

The chain recombines TRBV10-3 with TRBJ1-4; a weak D match, TRBD1 (5 bases). The CDR3 is 12 residues long. The V and J ends lost 0 bases and 13 bases respectively, with 9 bases between them. The germline CDR1 and CDR2 sequences are ENHRY and SYGVKD. CDR3 amino acids: CAISESGRGLFF. In nucleotides, the CDR3 is TGTGCCATCAGTGAGTCCGGAAGGGGACTGTTTTTT.

This rearrangement joins TRBV7-2 to TRBJ2-2; D not resolved. Germline V gene lookup returns CDR1 SGHTA and CDR2 FQGNSA. The CDR3 sequence is 12 residues long. The V and J ends lost 4 bases and 5 bases respectively, with 5 bases between them. The CDR3 DNA is TGTGCCAGCAGCTACCAGACCGGGGAGCTGTTTTTT. Its protein product is CASSYQTGELFF.